This TCR beta chain was retrieved from a study of blood T cell repertoires in COVID-19. Sample share makes this clone medium-sized. Per germline, CDR1 SNHLY and CDR2 FYNNEI. The CDR3 spans 16 residues. V dropped 7 bases and J dropped 3 bases, with 19 bases sitting between them. In the authors' methods: Amplification of reference gene primers was used by the study to estimate nucleated cell counts. Data came from immunoSEQ multiplex PCR; TCRdb stores just in-frame clones and leaves some out. The V and J calls and clone size are taken from that table; D and trimming were inferred from the DNA. The sample gives 40,000 to 55,000 clones, roughly 90% of which show up once; roughly 13% is in the top ten.

The chain recombines TRBV2 with TRBJ1-5; perhaps TRBD1 as D (6 bases). This sequence was found in a human donor in a cohort sampled during active COVID-19. Sequencing input: peripheral blood. The CDR3 sequence is CASNQQGLGSNQPQHF. The CDR3, as DNA: TGTGCCAGCAACCAACAGGGTTTGGGGTCCAATCAGCCCCAGCATTTT.